The TCR beta chain described here comes from a study of cytomegalovirus exposure and HLA in healthy donors. Primers: 60 Vbeta forward and 13 Jbeta reverse. TCRdb keeps only in-frame clones here, not all; method: immunoSEQ multiplex PCR. The sample table includes just over 200,000 clones. There are 14 residues in the CDR3. CDR1 and CDR2 (germline): ENHRY, SYGVKD. V gave up 10 bases and J gave up 8 bases, with 21 bases separating them. The source is a girl aged 2-10 years in good health and CMV-seropositive. Sample: PBMCs. The chain uses TRBV10-3 and TRBJ2-1; no firm D call. CDR3 in amino acids: CATKIVESSDEQFF. For the CDR3, the DNA is TGTGCCACTAAAATCGTTGAGTCCTCGGATGAGCAGTTCTTC.